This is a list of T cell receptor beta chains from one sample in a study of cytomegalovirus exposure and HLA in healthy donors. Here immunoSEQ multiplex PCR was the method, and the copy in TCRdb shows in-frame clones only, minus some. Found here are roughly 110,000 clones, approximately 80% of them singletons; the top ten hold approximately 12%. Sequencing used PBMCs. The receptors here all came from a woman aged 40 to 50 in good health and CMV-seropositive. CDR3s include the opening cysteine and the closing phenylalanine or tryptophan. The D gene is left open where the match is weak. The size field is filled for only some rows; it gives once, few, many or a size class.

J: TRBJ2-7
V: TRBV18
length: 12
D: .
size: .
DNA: TGTGCCAGCTCACCCACAGTTCCCGAGCAGTACTTC
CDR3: CASSPTVPEQYF

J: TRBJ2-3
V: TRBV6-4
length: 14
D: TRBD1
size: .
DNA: TGTGCCAGCAGTGACAGGGGGCTGTCAGATACGCAGTATTTT
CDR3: CASSDRGLSDTQYF

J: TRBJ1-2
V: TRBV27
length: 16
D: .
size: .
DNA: TGTGCCAGCAGCCTAAGTGGTAGGGGGGGATCATTAGGCTACACCTTC
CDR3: CASSLSGRGGSLGYTF

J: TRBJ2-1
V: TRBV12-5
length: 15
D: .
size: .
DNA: TGTGCTAGTGGTTTGGTGAGGGTAGGGGGTAGTGAGCAGTTCTTC
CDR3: CASGLVRVGGSEQFF

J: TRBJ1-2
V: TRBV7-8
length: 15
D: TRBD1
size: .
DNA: TGTGCCAGCAGCTTAGCGCGGGGGACAGGGGGCGGCTACACCTTC
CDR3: CASSLARGTGGGYTF

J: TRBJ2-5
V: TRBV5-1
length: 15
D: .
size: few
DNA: TGCGCCAGCAGCCCCGACGGGGGGCAAGGAGAGACCCAGTACTTC
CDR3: CASSPDGGQGETQYF

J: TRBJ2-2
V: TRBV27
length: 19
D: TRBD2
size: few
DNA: TGTGCCAGCAATTCATTAACACATGCTAGCGGAGCTAACACCGGGGAGCTGTTTTTT
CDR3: CASNSLTHASGANTGELFF

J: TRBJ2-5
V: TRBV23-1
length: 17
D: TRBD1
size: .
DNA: TGCGCCAGCAGTCGTCCTCGGACAGGATTGTACCAAGAGACCCAGTACTTC
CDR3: CASSRPRTGLYQETQYF

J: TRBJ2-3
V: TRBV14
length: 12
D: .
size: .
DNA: TGTGCCAGCAGCCGTTCCAGGCTGAGGCAGTATTTT
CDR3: CASSRSRLRQYF

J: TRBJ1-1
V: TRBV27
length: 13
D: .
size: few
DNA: TGTGCCAGCAGTTTTCGGGAGGGGACTGAAGCTTTCTTT
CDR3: CASSFREGTEAFF

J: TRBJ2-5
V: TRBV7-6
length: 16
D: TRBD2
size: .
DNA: TGTGCCAGCAGATCAAGAGGGACTAGGGAACAAGAGACCCAGTACTTC
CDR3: CASRSRGTREQETQYF

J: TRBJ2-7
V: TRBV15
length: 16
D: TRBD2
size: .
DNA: TGTGCCACCAGCAGGGGACTAGCGGGGAGCTCCTACGAGCAGTACTTC
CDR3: CATSRGLAGSSYEQYF

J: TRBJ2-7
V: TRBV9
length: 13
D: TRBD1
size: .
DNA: TGTGCCAGCAGTGGGACAGCCCCCTACGAGCAGTACTTC
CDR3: CASSGTAPYEQYF

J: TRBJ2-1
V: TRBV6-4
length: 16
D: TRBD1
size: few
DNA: TGTGCCAGCAGTGACTCGTGGTTGACAGGGAACCATGAGCAGTTCTTC
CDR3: CASSDSWLTGNHEQFF

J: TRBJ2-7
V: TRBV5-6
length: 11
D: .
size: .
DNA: TGTGCCAGCAGCCTGCGCTACGAGCAGTACTTC
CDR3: CASSLRYEQYF

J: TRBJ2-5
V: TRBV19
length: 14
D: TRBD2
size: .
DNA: TGTGCCAGTAGTAGCGCGGGGGGTTGGGAGACCCAGTACTTC
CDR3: CASSSAGGWETQYF

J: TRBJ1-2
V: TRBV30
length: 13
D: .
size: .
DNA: TGTGCCTGGAAAAGGAAGCAGGGGAATGGCTACACCTTC
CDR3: CAWKRKQGNGYTF

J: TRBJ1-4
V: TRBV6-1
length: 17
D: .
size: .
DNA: TGTGCCAGCAGTGACAGGGGTAGCATTGCAACTAATGAAAAACTGTTTTTT
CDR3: CASSDRGSIATNEKLFF

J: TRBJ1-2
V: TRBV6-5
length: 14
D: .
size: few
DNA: TGTGCCAGCAGTTACTCGAGTACAGGGTATGGCTACACCTTC
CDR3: CASSYSSTGYGYTF

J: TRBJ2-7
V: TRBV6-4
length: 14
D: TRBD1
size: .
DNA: TGTGCCAGCAGCCCCCTCGGACAGGGCGACGAGCAGTACTTC
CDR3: CASSPLGQGDEQYF

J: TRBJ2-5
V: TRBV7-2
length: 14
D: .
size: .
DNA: TGTGCCAGCAGCTTAGGCGGGGTGGTTTTGACCCAGTACTTC
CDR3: CASSLGGVVLTQYF

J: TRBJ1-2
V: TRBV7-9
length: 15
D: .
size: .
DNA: TGTGCCAGCAGCTTAGAGACTCTTGCCGGGGATGGCTACACCTTC
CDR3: CASSLETLAGDGYTF

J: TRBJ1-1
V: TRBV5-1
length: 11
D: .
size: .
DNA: TGCGCCAGCAAAGCAGGGTTTATAGCTTTCTTT
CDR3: CASKAGFIAFF

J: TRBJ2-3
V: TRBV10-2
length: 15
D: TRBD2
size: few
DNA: TGCGCCAGCACCTCGGGGACTAGCATCCCAGATACGCAGTATTTT
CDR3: CASTSGTSIPDTQYF

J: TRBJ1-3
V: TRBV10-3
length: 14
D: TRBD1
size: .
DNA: TGTGCCATCAGTGCCGGGACAGGGGTGGACACCATATATTTT
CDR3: CAISAGTGVDTIYF

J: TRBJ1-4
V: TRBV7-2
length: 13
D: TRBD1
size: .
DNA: TGTGTCAGCAGCTTAGGGGGCAATGAAAAACTGTTTTTT
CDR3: CVSSLGGNEKLFF

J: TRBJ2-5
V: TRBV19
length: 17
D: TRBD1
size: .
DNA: TGTGCCAGTAGTATAGTAATGTCCGGGACAGGGCAAGAGACCCAGTACTTC
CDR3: CASSIVMSGTGQETQYF

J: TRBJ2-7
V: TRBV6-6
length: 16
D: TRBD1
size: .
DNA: TGTGCCAGCAGTTACTACGGGACAGGTAACTCCTACGAGCAGTACTTC
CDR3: CASSYYGTGNSYEQYF

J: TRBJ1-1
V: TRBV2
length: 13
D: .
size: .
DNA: TGTGCCAGCAGTGTAGATCTGAACACTGAAGCTTTCTTT
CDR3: CASSVDLNTEAFF

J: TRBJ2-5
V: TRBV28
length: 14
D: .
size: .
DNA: TGTGCCAGCAGTTTCGGACAGACCCAAGAGACCCAGTACTTC
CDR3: CASSFGQTQETQYF

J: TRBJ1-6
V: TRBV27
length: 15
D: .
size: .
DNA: TGTGCCAGCAGTTTCTGGCAGGGAGGTAATTCACCCCTCCACTTT
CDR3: CASSFWQGGNSPLHF

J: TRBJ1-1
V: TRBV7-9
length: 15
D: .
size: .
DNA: TGTGCCAGCAGCAATCGGCAGGGCAGGAACACTGAAGCTTTCTTT
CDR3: CASSNRQGRNTEAFF

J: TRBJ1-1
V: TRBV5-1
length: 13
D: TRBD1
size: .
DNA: TGCGCCAGCAGCCTGGACAGGGGGCTGGGCGCTTTCTTT
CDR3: CASSLDRGLGAFF

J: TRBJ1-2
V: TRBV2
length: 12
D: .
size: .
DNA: TGTGCCAGCAGTGAAGTACCAGATGGCTACACCTTC
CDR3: CASSEVPDGYTF

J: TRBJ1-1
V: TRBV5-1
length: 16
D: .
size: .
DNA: TGCGCCAGCAGCTTGCCCCGAGTCAGGGGGAACACTGAAGCTTTCTTT
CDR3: CASSLPRVRGNTEAFF

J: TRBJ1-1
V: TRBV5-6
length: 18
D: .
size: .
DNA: TGTGCCAGCAGCTTGGTATTGTGGGGACAAAGGAGAGGAACTGAAGCTTTCTTT
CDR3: CASSLVLWGQRRGTEAFF

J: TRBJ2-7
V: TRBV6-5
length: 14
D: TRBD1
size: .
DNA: TGTGCCAGCAGCCCGGGACAGGGAGCCTACGAGCAGTACTTC
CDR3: CASSPGQGAYEQYF

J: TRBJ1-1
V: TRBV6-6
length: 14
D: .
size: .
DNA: TGTGCCAGCAGTTACTCCCGGGACTCTACTGAAGCTTTCTTT
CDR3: CASSYSRDSTEAFF

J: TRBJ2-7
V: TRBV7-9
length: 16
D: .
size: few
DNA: TGTGCCAGCAGCTTTTACTCCAGGGGCGACTCCTACGAGCAGTACTTC
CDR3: CASSFYSRGDSYEQYF

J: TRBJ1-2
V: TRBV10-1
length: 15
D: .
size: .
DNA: TGCGCCAGCAGTGAGTCGGGCAGGGCGAAAGGGGGCTACACCTTC
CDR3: CASSESGRAKGGYTF

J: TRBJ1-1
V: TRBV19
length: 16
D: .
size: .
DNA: TGTGCCAGTAGTATAAGCGGAAACAGCTTGAACACTGAAGCTTTCTTT
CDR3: CASSISGNSLNTEAFF

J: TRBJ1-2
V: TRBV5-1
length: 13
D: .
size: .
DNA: TGCGCCAGCAGCTCTCAGGGGCACTATGGCTACACCTTC
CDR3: CASSSQGHYGYTF